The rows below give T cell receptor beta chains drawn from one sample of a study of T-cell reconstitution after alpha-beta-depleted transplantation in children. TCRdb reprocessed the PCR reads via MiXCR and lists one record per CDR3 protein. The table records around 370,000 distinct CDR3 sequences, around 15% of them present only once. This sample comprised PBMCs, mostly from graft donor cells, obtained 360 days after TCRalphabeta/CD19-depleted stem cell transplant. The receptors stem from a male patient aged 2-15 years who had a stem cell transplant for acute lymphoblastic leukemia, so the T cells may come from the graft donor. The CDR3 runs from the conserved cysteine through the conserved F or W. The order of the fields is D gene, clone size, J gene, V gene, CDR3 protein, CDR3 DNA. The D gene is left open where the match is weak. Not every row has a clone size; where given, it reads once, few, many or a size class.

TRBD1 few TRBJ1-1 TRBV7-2 CASSRTGGALVDTEAFF TGTGCCAGCAGCCGCACAGGGGGCGCTTTGGTGGACACTGAAGCTTTCTTT
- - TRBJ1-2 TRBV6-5 CASSYSGVGYTGYTF TGTGCCAGCAGTTACTCTGGGGTTGGGTATACGGGCTACACCTTC
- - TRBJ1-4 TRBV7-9 CASSPRQSLNEKLFF TGTGCCAGCAGCCCCCGACAGTCCCTTAATGAAAAACTGTTTTTT
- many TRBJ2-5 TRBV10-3 CAISRRGTLEETQYF TGTGCCATCAGCCGTCGTGGGACACTGGAGGAGACCCAGTACTTC
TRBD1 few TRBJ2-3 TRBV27 CASSSPFDRELAAQYF TGTGCCAGCAGTTCCCCATTCGACAGGGAGCTGGCGGCGCAGTATTTT
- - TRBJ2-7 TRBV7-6 CASSLGESPYEQYF TGTGCCAGCAGCTTAGGTGAATCACCCTACGAGCAGTACTTC
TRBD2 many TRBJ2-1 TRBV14 CASSRLAGVNPDEQFF TGTGCCAGCAGCCGGCTAGCGGGAGTAAATCCGGATGAGCAGTTCTTC
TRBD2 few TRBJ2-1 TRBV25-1 CASGDYSYEQFF TGTGCCAGCGGGGACTATTCTTATGAGCAGTTCTTC
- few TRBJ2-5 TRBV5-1 CASSLLGTLQETQYF TGCGCCAGCAGCTTGTTAGGGACACTCCAAGAGACCCAGTACTTC
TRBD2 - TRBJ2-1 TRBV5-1 CASSLGLAEANEQFF TGCGCCAGCAGCCTAGGACTAGCGGAGGCCAATGAGCAGTTCTTC